The clone carrying this T cell receptor beta chain was counted a few times. The CDR3 loop spans 16 amino acids. CDR1 WSHSY and CDR2 SAAADI come from the germline V gene. J was trimmed by 0 bases and V by 0 bases; bases with no gene match: 2. The data belong to a study of T cells in localized non-small cell lung cancer. Libraries were prepared by immunoSEQ multiplex PCR; TCRdb keeps only in-frame clonotypes and omits some of them. The sample includes roughly 36,000 clones, roughly 83% seen only once; the top ten take roughly 35%. The source was PBMCs, collected before any cancer treatment. This TCR was recovered from a woman between 35 and 70 years old with stage II squamous cell lung carcinoma. The J gene is TRBJ2-3, the V gene TRBV10-2; 8 bases are shared with TRBD2. Written as DNA, the CDR3 is TGCGCCAGCAGTGAGTCGCGGGGGGTTAGCACAGATACGCAGTATTTT. It translates to CASSESRGVSTDTQYF.